The clone carrying this TCR beta chain was seen ten or more times. CDR1 SGHVS and CDR2 FQNEAQ come from the germline V gene. The CDR3 sequence is 16 residues long. Germline trimming cut 4 bases from V and 5 bases from J; bases unmatched to any gene: 9. Time point specified: patch test 2, 6 weeks after DPC sensitization. This sample's treatment: therapeutic diphenylcyclopropenone sensitization with weekly scalp DPC. This record comes from a study of human T cells and chemical hapten exposure. One entry per CDR3 protein results from TCRdb running MiXCR on the RACE reads. The table has about 94,000 distinct CDR3 sequences, approximately 9.3% seen once.

The specimen comprised whole blood, sampled in connection with sensitization to the hapten diphenylcyclopropenone (DPC). The TCR sequence derives from a woman between 40 and 50 years old with alopecia areata. Some clones in this sample may be carry-over from other donors' samples. The chain links TRBV7-8 to TRBJ2-1; 9 bases fit TRBD2. The CDR3 nucleotides read TGTGCCAGCAGCTCCTGGGCTAGCGGGGATGACAATGAGCAGTTCTTC. Translating it yields CASSSWASGDDNEQFF.